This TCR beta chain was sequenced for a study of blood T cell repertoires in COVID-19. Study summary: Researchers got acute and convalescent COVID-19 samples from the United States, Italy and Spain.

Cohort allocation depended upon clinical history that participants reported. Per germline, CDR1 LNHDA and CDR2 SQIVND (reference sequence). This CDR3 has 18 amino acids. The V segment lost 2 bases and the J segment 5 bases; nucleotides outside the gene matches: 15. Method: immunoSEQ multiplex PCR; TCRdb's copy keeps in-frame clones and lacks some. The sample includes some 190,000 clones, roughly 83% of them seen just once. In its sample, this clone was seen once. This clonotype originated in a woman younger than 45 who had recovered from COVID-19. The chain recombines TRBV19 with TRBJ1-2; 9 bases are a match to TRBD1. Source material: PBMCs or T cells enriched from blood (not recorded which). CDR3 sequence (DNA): TGTGCCAGTAGTATATATACTTTCTCCGGGACAGGGAGGTATGGCTACACCTTC. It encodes CASSIYTFSGTGRYGYTF. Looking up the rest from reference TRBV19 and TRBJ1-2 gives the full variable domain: DGGITQSPKYLFRKEGQNVTLSCEQNLNHDAMYWYRQDPGQGLRLIYYSQIVNDFQKGDIAEGYSVSREKKESFPLTVTSAQKNPTAFYLCASSIYTFSGTGRYGYTFGSGTRLTVV.